The T cell receptor beta chain under discussion was sequenced for a study of blood T cell repertoires in COVID-19 (dated by TCRdb to the early 2020s). Regarding the study in general: Samples covering the acute and convalescent phases of COVID-19 were provided by collaborators in the United States, Italy and Spain. The prospective study material was composed of cDNA or gDNA derived from T cells, B-cell-depleted T cells, or PBMCs. The dataset comprised deeply sampled blood TCRbeta repertoires from subjects exposed to, actively infected with, or recovered from COVID-19. The repertoires were released in a freely available public database meant as a resource for research on the immune response to SARS-CoV-2. The samples were drawn from two sources: the first 160 participants of the ongoing ImmuneRACE study, and 1,000 to 1,500 subjects contributed by 6 global collaborators. A de-identified subject ID, COVID-19 status, age in years and sex were almost always included in the sample metadata. HLA class I and class II types, where available, came from metadata supplied by the sample provider rather than from assay-based typing.

The germline V gene supplies CDR1 MDHEN and CDR2 SYDVKM. The germline ends are 10 bases apart after V is trimmed by 3 bases and J by 5 bases. The CDR3 sequence holds 14 residues, the cysteine and phenylalanine included. Here the CDR3 DNA is all that survives: 42 bases in frame from base 1. Points the paper makes about the study in general: The quantity of clinical and demographic metadata differed by source and by participant and was supplied without curation.

Whole blood was collected in K2EDTA tubes by collaborating institutions according to the institutions' own protocols. For TCRbeta analysis, collaborators shipped samples in one of three forms: frozen whole blood, isolated PBMCs, or DNA extracted from either of those sample types. TCRbeta CDR3 regions were amplified from genomic DNA by means of the immunoSEQ Assay, a bias-controlled multiplex PCR. Concerning the study's data processing: Within the assay, amplification of reference gene primers was used to estimate how many nucleated cells each sample contained. Sequence reads were collapsed and filtered to measure the absolute abundance of every unique TCRbeta CDR3 rearrangement. For each sample, productive Simpson clonality was calculated by taking the square root of Simpson's diversity index across productive rearrangements. TCRdb took over this immuneACCESS table, retaining in-frame rearrangements with V and J assigned. Such tables are incomplete; in checked studies, under half of the missing clones stem from an unresolved V gene, and the remainder is unexplained. Clone size and V and J calls were adopted from that table, with D and trimming inferred from the DNA. The sample table shows about 120,000 clones, and more than 80% are seen once. The ten largest make up under 35% of the sample.

With regard to this clone: Its antigen is still unknown. Per-base qualities were not stored, and no clone one base away is much larger.

Source material: peripheral blood. The TCR originated in a man between 65 and 85 years old with active or convalescent COVID-19. The chain is assembled from TRBV28 and TRBJ1-4; the D gene is not confidently resolved. The CDR3 region: CASSFRGWNEKLFF. The base sequence is TGTGCCAGCAGTTTTAGAGGGTGGAATGAAAAACTGTTTTTT.